Listed below are T cell receptor beta chains from one sample, sequenced in a study of identical twins. Each CDR3 protein gets one entry after TCRdb re-called the 5' RACE reads with MiXCR. The sample comprises 450,000 or so distinct CDR3 sequences, about 14% of which are singletons, and roughly 0.5% rests with the top ten. This same sample was also taken into another study, of yellow fever vaccine responses in identical twins.

The sequenced material came from CD4+ T cells sorted from blood. The receptors derive from a woman between 18 and 29 years old in good health. Both conserved end residues are part of each CDR3. The D gene is left open where the match is weak. Expanded clones get a size class; other rows say once, few or many, or leave the size out.

clone size	D gene	V gene	J gene	CDR3 protein	CDR3 DNA
many	TRBD2	TRBV29-1	TRBJ2-5	CSVALLWASGYETQYF	TGCAGCGTTGCCCTGCTATGGGCTAGCGGGTACGAGACCCAGTACTTC
.	.	TRBV18	TRBJ2-5	CASSPRMGSETQYF	TGTGCCAGCTCACCACGGATGGGTTCAGAGACCCAGTACTTC
few	.	TRBV7-2	TRBJ2-1	CASSLHTALGGYNEQFF	TGTGCCAGCAGCTTACACACAGCCCTTGGGGGGTACAATGAGCAGTTCTTC
many	TRBD2	TRBV20-1	TRBJ2-2	CSASLAGNTGELFF	TGCAGTGCTAGCCTAGCGGGGAACACCGGGGAGCTGTTTTTT
few	.	TRBV21-1	TRBJ2-1	CASSTGTLPWFF	TGTGCCAGCAGCACAGGGACCCTGCCATGGTTCTTC
.	TRBD2	TRBV20-1	TRBJ2-3	CSALGTSGFTDTQYF	TGCAGTGCTCTAGGGACTAGCGGGTTTACAGATACGCAGTATTTT
.	.	TRBV21-1	TRBJ2-1	CASSKEPGGNEQFF	TGTGCCAGCAGCAAAGAGCCGGGCGGGAATGAGCAGTTCTTC
.	.	TRBV7-8	TRBJ1-4	CASSSHRTGEKLFF	TGTGCCAGCAGCTCGCATAGGACGGGTGAAAAACTGTTTTTT
.	TRBD1	TRBV7-2	TRBJ2-1	CASSLSGTGPNEQFF	TGTGCCAGCAGCTTGTCCGGGACAGGCCCGAATGAGCAGTTCTTC
few	.	TRBV28	TRBJ2-4	CASSWHRGQGKNIQYF	TGTGCCAGCAGTTGGCACCGGGGGCAGGGCAAAAACATTCAGTACTTC
few	TRBD2	TRBV7-9	TRBJ2-1	CASSRGLVGVNEQFF	TGTGCCAGCAGCCGGGGACTAGTGGGGGTTAATGAGCAGTTCTTC
.	.	TRBV7-2	TRBJ2-7	CASSSEEGPTYEQYF	TGTGCCAGCAGCTCAGAGGAGGGCCCCACCTACGAGCAGTACTTC
few	.	TRBV24-1	TRBJ2-2	CATSSSSLANTGELFF	TGTGCCACCAGTTCTTCATCGCTCGCCAACACCGGGGAGCTGTTTTTT
many	.	TRBV3-1	TRBJ1-1	CASSQVFPGLWNLNTEAFF	TGTGCCAGCAGCCAAGTATTTCCGGGACTCTGGAACCTGAACACTGAAGCTTTCTTT
few	.	TRBV5-1	TRBJ1-2	CASSLGADYGYTF	TGCGCCAGCAGCTTGGGTGCAGACTATGGCTACACCTTC
few	TRBD2	TRBV5-1	TRBJ2-1	CASSLGGTSALYNEQFF	TGCGCCAGCAGCTTGGGGGGGACTAGCGCCCTTTACAATGAGCAGTTCTTC
few	TRBD2	TRBV7-3	TRBJ2-2	CASSQRGGVQFTGELFF	TGTGCCAGCAGTCAACGCGGGGGGGTTCAGTTCACCGGGGAGCTGTTTTTT
few	.	TRBV2	TRBJ2-7	CASSEGTSTQQYF	TGTGCCAGCAGCGAGGGGACTTCAACCCAGCAGTACTTC
many	.	TRBV7-2	TRBJ2-7	CASSYSPPYEQYF	TGTGCCAGCAGCTACAGCCCCCCGTACGAGCAGTACTTC